These 5 T cell receptor beta chains were sequenced from one sample in a study of blood T cell repertoires in COVID-19. Generated by immunoSEQ multiplex PCR, the TCRdb table keeps only in-frame clones and is missing some. The sample holds 75,000 to 90,000 clones, approximately 86% seen once. Sequencing was carried out using peripheral blood. These receptors came from a man aged 45-65 years with active or convalescent COVID-19.

The V and J genes are TRBV5-1 and TRBJ2-5, with D possibly matching TRBD2 (6 bases). Germline V gene lookup returns CDR1 SGHRS and CDR2 YFSETQ. The V end was cut by 2 bases, the J end by 5 bases, with 16 bases between. The CDR3 is 15 amino acids. As DNA, the CDR3 is TGCGCCAGCAGCTTTTCGGGACTGCCAGAGGAGACCCAGTACTTC. Amino acids: CASSFSGLPEETQYF.

V is TRBV7-7 and J is TRBJ2-3, with 10 positions matching TRBD2. V was pared by 6 bases and J by 1 base, with 4 bases of the junction left unmatched. Germline CDR1 SSHAT, CDR2 FNYEAQ (reference sequence). The CDR3 sequence is 15 residues long. The CDR3 is CASSTGTSGTDTQYF. CDR3 DNA: TGTGCCAGCAGTACCGGGACTAGCGGCACAGATACGCAGTATTTT.

This clone was detected only a few times. V and J are TRBV6-5 and TRBJ2-2; D may be TRBD1 (7 bases). Germline lookup yields CDR1 MNHEY and CDR2 SVGAGI. There are 14 residues in the CDR3. The DNA for the CDR3 is TGTGCTACACAACCGACAGGGAGGACCGGGGAGCTGTTTTTT. Translated, it gives CATQPTGRTGELFF.

The chain recombines TRBV5-1 with TRBJ2-3, with TRBD2 matching over 7 bases. The CDR3 extends over 14 amino acids. Losses at the gene ends were 1 base for V and 4 bases for J; bases not matched to a gene: 3. Per germline, CDR1 SGHRS and CDR2 YFSETQ. Here the CDR3 DNA reads TGCGCCAGCAGCTTGAAGGGGAGGGCAGATACGCAGTATTTT. Amino acids: CASSLKGRADTQYF.

This chain links TRBV7-2 with TRBJ2-7, with TRBD2 matching over 9 bases. CDR1 is SGHTA and CDR2 is FQGNSA in the germline V gene. CDR3 size: 15 residues. J gave up 3 bases and V 5 bases, and 8 bases lay outside the gene matches. CDR3 protein: CASSQVGGGDYEQYF. The CDR3 coding sequence is TGTGCCAGCAGCCAGGTGGGCGGGGGGGACTACGAGCAGTACTTC.